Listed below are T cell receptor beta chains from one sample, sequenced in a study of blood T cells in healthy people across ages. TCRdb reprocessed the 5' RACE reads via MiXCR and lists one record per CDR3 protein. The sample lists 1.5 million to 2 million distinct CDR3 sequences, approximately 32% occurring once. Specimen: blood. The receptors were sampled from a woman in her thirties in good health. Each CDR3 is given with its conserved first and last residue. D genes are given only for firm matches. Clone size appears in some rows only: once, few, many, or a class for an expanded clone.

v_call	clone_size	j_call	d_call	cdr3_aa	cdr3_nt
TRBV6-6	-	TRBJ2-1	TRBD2	CASRVLTSGTYNEQFF	TGTGCCAGCAGGGTACTCACTAGCGGCACCTACAATGAGCAGTTCTTC
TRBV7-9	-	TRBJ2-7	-	CASSLDVGVLSEQYF	TGTGCCAGCAGCTTAGACGTGGGAGTGCTCAGCGAGCAGTACTTC
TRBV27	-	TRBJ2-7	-	CASSLSLGNEQYF	TGTGCCAGCAGTTTATCGTTGGGCAATGAGCAGTACTTC
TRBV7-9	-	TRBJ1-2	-	CASSFSTDYGYTF	TGTGCCAGCAGCTTCTCTACGGACTATGGCTACACCTTC
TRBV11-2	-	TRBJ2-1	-	CASSSTKSSYNERFF	TGTGCCAGCAGTTCTACGAAAAGCTCCTACAATGAGCGGTTCTTC
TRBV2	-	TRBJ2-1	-	CASSLIGGQGDEQFF	TGTGCCAGCAGCTTAATAGGGGGGCAAGGCGATGAGCAGTTCTTC
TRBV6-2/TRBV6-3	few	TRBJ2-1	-	CASSYIGFEQFF	TGTGCCAGCAGTTACATCGGCTTTGAGCAGTTCTTC
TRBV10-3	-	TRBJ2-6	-	CATRPSLINSEANVLTF	TGTGCCACCCGGCCATCACTGATAAACTCTGAGGCCAACGTCCTGACTTTC
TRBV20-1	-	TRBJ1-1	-	CSGEGGSTEAFF	TGCAGTGGAGAGGGTGGTAGCACTGAAGCTTTCTTT
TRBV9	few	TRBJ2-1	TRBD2	CASSEGLAGGFGHEQFF	TGTGCCAGCAGTGAGGGACTAGCGGGAGGGTTCGGGCATGAGCAGTTCTTC
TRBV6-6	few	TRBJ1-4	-	CASTPRQEGEKLFF	TGTGCCAGCACCCCAAGGCAAGAGGGTGAAAAACTGTTTTTT
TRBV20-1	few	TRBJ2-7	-	CSATWTEIGEQYF	TGCAGTGCTACTTGGACGGAGATAGGGGAGCAGTACTTC
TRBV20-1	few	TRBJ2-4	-	CSARPFGSKNIQYF	TGCAGTGCTAGACCCTTTGGGAGCAAAAACATTCAGTACTTC
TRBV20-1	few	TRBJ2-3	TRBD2	CSAGGARAGVIKWYF	TGCAGTGCTGGAGGGGCTCGGGCGGGAGTAATCAAGTGGTATTTT
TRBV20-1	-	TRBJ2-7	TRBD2	CSATTSGISYEQYF	TGCAGTGCGACGACTAGCGGAATCTCCTACGAGCAGTACTTC
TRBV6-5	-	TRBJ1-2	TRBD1	CASSSRTGRGGYTF	TGTGCCAGCAGTTCCCGGACAGGGCGTGGGGGCTACACCTTC
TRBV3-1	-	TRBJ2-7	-	CASSHTLKGVIYEQYF	TGTGCCAGCAGCCATACCCTCAAGGGGGTCATTTACGAGCAGTACTTC
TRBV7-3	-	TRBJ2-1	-	CASSFVPTRQGQYNEQFF	TGTGCCAGCAGCTTTGTCCCCACCCGGCAGGGCCAATACAATGAGCAGTTCTTC